This T cell receptor (beta chain) was profiled in a study of blood T cell repertoires in COVID-19. Study details: The United States, Italy and Spain supplied acute and convalescent COVID-19 samples. PBMCs, B-cell-depleted T cells, or T cells provided the cDNA or gDNA that made up the material.

In the original processing: Estimates of nucleated cell counts were drawn from the amplification of reference gene primers. Method: immunoSEQ multiplex PCR; TCRdb's copy keeps in-frame clones and lacks some. V and J calls and clone size are given by that table; D and trimming were obtained from the DNA. The table lists about 150,000 clones, approximately 84% of them singletons, with approximately 13% in the top ten. V was pared by 1 base and J by 2 bases, with 5 bases of the junction left unmatched. This CDR3 is built from 15 residues. Germline-derived CDR1 and CDR2 are GTSNPN and SVGIG (reference sequence).

The sequence came from a woman older than 75 with acute or convalescent COVID-19. Input material: peripheral blood. The chain uses TRBV30 and TRBJ2-7; the match to TRBD1 covers 10 bases. In DNA, the CDR3 is TGTGCCTGGAGTGGAGGACAGGGGGTTCCCTACGAGCAGTACTTC. Translation gives CAWSGGQGVPYEQYF.